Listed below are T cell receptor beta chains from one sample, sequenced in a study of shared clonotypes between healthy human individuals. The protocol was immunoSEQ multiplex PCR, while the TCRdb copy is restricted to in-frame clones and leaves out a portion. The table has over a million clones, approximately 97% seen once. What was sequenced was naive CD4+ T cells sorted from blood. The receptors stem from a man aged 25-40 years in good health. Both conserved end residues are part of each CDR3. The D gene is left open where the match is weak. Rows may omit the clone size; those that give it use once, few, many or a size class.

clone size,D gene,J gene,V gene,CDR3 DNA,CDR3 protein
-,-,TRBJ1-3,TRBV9,TGTGCCAGCAGCGCATCAGGGGAGTCTGGAAACACCATATATTTT,CASSASGESGNTIYF
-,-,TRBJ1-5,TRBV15,TGTGCCACCAGCAGAGACCATGCCCCAGGGTCTGGTCAGCCCCAGCATTTT,CATSRDHAPGSGQPQHF
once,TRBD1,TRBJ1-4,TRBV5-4,TGTGCCAGCAGCTCTGAAATGACAGGGGGTTATGAAAAACTGTTTTTT,CASSSEMTGGYEKLFF
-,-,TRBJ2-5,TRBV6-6,TGTGCCAGCAGCGAGACAGAGACCCAGTACTTC,CASSETETQYF
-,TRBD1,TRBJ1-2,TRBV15,TGTGCCACCAGCAGAGATTACAGGGGGACGGATTCTGGCTACACCTTC,CATSRDYRGTDSGYTF
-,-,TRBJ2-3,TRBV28,TGTGCCAGCAGTCCCCGCAAAAAACGGGAAGGTAGTGATACGCAGTATTTT,CASSPRKKREGSDTQYF
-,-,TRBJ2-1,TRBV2,TGTGCCAGCAGTGGTTTCGATGAGCAGTTCTTC,CASSGFDEQFF
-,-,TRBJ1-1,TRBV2,TGTGCCAGCAGTCTACAGGGAATGAACACTGAAGCTTTCTTT,CASSLQGMNTEAFF
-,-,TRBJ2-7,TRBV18,TGTGCCAGCTCACCAGTGTCCTCCTACGAGCAGTACTTC,CASSPVSSYEQYF
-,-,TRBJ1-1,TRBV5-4,TGTGCCAGCAGCCAATTTTCGGGGGTCACTGAAGCTTTCTTT,CASSQFSGVTEAFF
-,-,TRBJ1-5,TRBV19,TGTGCCAGTAGGCCGGGACTCATGAATCAGCCCCAGCATTTT,CASRPGLMNQPQHF
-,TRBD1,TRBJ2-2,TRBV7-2,TGTGCCAGCAGCCTCCACAGGGGTCCGCACACCGGGGAGCTGTTTTTT,CASSLHRGPHTGELFF
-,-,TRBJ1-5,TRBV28,TGTGCCATAAGGGGCACGTATAGCAATCAGCCCCAGCATTTT,CAIRGTYSNQPQHF
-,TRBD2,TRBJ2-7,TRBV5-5,TGTGCCAGCAGCGTAGGGACTAGCGGGAGGTACGAGCAGTACTTC,CASSVGTSGRYEQYF
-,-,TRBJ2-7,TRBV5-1,TGCGCCAGCAGCAATGGGGGCTCCTACGAGCAGTACTTC,CASSNGGSYEQYF
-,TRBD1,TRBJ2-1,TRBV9,TGTGCCAGCAGCGTAGTTCCAGGGACAGGGGGCCTACACAATGAGCAGTTCTTC,CASSVVPGTGGLHNEQFF
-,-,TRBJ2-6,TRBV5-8,TGTGCCAGCAGCTTGCCAGTGAGCTCTGGGGCCAACGTCCTGACTTTC,CASSLPVSSGANVLTF
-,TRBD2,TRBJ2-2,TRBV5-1,TGCGCCAGCAATCGCGGGAGTAACACCGGGGAGCTGTTTTTT,CASNRGSNTGELFF
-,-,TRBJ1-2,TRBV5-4,TGTGCCAGCAGCTTGGGGCAGGAATCTAACTATGGCTACACCTTC,CASSLGQESNYGYTF
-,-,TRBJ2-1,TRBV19,TGTGCCAGTAGTTTGTTAGCGCCTCACAATGAGCAGTTCTTC,CASSLLAPHNEQFF
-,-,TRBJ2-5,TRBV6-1,TGTGCCAGCAGTGAAGTTTCACAGACCCAGTACTTC,CASSEVSQTQYF
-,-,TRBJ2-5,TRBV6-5,TGTGCCAGCAGTTACTCGATGCAGCTGGAGACCCAGTACTTC,CASSYSMQLETQYF
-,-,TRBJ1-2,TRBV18,TGTGCCAGCTCACAATTGGAGTCACCGGACTATGGCTACACCTTC,CASSQLESPDYGYTF
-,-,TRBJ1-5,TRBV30,TGTGCCTGGAGTGCTTTCAGGGGAAATCAGCCCCAGCATTTT,CAWSAFRGNQPQHF
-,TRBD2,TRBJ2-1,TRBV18,TGTGCCAGCTCACCATTACTAGCGGACAATGAGCAGTTCTTC,CASSPLLADNEQFF
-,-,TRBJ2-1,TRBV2,TGTGCCAGCAGACAGGGTTTGTCCTACAATGAGCAGTTCTTC,CASRQGLSYNEQFF
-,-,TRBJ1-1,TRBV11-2,TGTGCCAGCAGCTTCCCCCAAGGGGGACCTGAAGCTTTCTTT,CASSFPQGGPEAFF
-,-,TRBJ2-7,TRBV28,TGTGCCAGCAACAAAGGGGGGGAAGTGTCCTACGAGCAGTACTTC,CASNKGGEVSYEQYF
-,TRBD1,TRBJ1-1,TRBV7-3,TGTGCCAGCAGCCCCACAGGGGGGAACACTGAAGCTTTCTTT,CASSPTGGNTEAFF
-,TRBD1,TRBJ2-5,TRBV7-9,TGTGCCAGCAGCTTGGACAGGATACAAGAGACCCAGTACTTC,CASSLDRIQETQYF
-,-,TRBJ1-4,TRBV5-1,TGCGCCAGCAGCCAGGACCCGTTTGAAAAACTGTTTTTT,CASSQDPFEKLFF
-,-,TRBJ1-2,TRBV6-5,TGTGCCAGCAGTTCGACAGGCTATGGCTACACCTTC,CASSSTGYGYTF
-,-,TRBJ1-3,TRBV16,TGTGCCAGCAGCCATCTAGGAGGTTCTGGAAACACCATATATTTT,CASSHLGGSGNTIYF